Below, 12 T cell receptor beta chains from the same sample are listed, as sequenced in a study of regulatory T cells in long-lasting Graves disease. CDR3 regions were amplified by Arm-PCR using iRepertoire HTBI primers to build TCR beta libraries. TCRdb analysed the multiplex PCR reads with MiXCR anew, one entry per CDR3 protein. The data contain a few hundred thousand distinct CDR3 sequences, about 15% of them seen just once; the ten biggest clones take up approximately 7.8%. Described time point: newly diagnosed GD, antithyroid drugs for less than 3 months. With RNA extracted from PBMCs as input, the TCR library was made. These same records also appear under a second study, on T cells in Graves' hyperthyroidism and ophthalmopathy.

The starting material was peripheral blood mononuclear cells (PBMCs), obtained at new diagnosis, from a patient treated with antithyroid drugs. The receptors shown here come from a woman aged 40 to 49 with Graves disease.

This clonotype was counted only a few times. This chain uses TRBV3-1 with TRBJ2-3, with 8 bases aligning to TRBD2. CDR3 length: 15 residues. The germline V gene encodes CDR1 LGHDT and CDR2 YNNKEL (reference sequence). Germline trimming cut 1 base from V and 4 bases from J; bases unmatched to any gene: 4. The CDR3 spells CASSQGLARADTQYF. The CDR3 nucleotides read TGTGCCAGCAGCCAAGGACTAGCGAGGGCAGATACGCAGTATTTT.

This clonotype came up many times. This rearrangement joins TRBV7-8 to TRBJ1-3; 7 bases match TRBD1. CDR3 length: 14 amino acids. Germline assignment: CDR1 SGHVS and CDR2 FQNEAQ. Trimming removed 5 bases from V and 3 bases from J; junction bases left unmatched: 4. CDR3 bases: TGTGCCAGCAGCCCTGACAGGGTTGGAAACACCATATATTTT. Amino acids: CASSPDRVGNTIYF.

J is TRBJ2-5 and V is TRBV30; possibly TRBD1 or TRBD2 for D (5 bases each). The CDR3 runs to 15 residues. The germline gives CDR1 GTSNPN, CDR2 SVGIG (reference sequence). V lost 5 bases and J lost 1, with 17 bases in between. For the CDR3, the DNA is TGTGCCTGGGTGGGGGACGGTGGGACCCAAGAGACCCAGTACTTC. It encodes CAWVGDGGTQETQYF.

This clonotype was detected ten times or more. The J gene is TRBJ2-7, the V gene TRBV11-3, with 7 bases aligning to TRBD2. CDR3 length equals 14 residues. The V gene's germline CDR1 is SGHNT and CDR2 YENEEA. V lost 0 bases to trimming and J lost 7 bases; unmatched junction nucleotides: 6. The CDR3 loop is CASSLDTGAGEQYF. The CDR3 nucleotides read TGTGCCAGCAGCTTAGATACGGGAGCGGGAGAGCAGTACTTC.

This clonotype came up many times. The V and J genes are TRBV11-2 and TRBJ2-7; 14 bases agree with TRBD2. V lost 5 bases, J lost 4 bases, and 7 bases stayed unmatched. This CDR3 comprises 16 residues. Germline-derived CDR1 and CDR2 are SGHAT and FQNNGV. CDR3 amino acids: CASSNIRLAGGYEQYF. The CDR3 DNA sequence: TGTGCCAGCAGCAACATCAGACTAGCGGGAGGGTACGAGCAGTACTTC.

At least ten counts were recorded for this clonotype. The chain is built from TRBV20-1 and TRBJ1-4; 8 bases agree with TRBD1. The CDR3 has 14 amino acids. V trimming: 6 bases; J trimming: 7 bases; junction bases outside the gene matches: 10. Germline loops: CDR1 DFQATT, CDR2 SNEGSKA (reference sequence). As DNA, the CDR3 is TGCAGTGCGAGCGACAGGGGAGTAAGTGAAAAACTGTTTTTT. Residues: CSASDRGVSEKLFF.

This clonotype came up many times. The V gene is TRBV28, the J gene TRBJ2-7; D might be TRBD1 (5 bases). The CDR3 consists of 13 residues. Germline CDR1 MDHEN, CDR2 SYDVKM. The germline V and J ends were trimmed by 6 bases and 1 base, with 10 bases remaining between them. The CDR3 sequence: CASSKTVSYEQYF. Written as DNA, the CDR3 is TGTGCCAGCAGCAAGACAGTATCCTACGAGCAGTACTTC.

Notes on this clonotype: This may stem from a read error, because a much larger clone lies one nucleotide away. The chain has TRBV13 and TRBJ2-1; 8 bases are a match to TRBD2. Germline CDR1 PRHDT, CDR2 FYEKMQ (reference sequence). This CDR3 spans 13 amino acids. The CDR3 spells CASSLSTSDEQFF. As DNA, the CDR3 is TGCGCCAGCAGCTTGTCGACTAGCGATGAGCAGTTCTTC.

This clonotype was found many times. This chain connects TRBV29-1 to TRBJ2-7; 11 positions match TRBD2. Germline assignment: CDR1 SQVTM and CDR2 ANQGSEA. The CDR3 is 13 residues long. V shed 7 bases and J 5 bases; nucleotides not matched to a gene: 7. The DNA of the CDR3 is TGCAGCGCCAAAGGACTAGCGGGCAACGAGCAGTACTTC. Translating gives CSAKGLAGNEQYF.

The V call is TRBV7-9, the J call TRBJ1-6; tentative D call: TRBD1 (5 bases). V gave up 5 bases and J gave up 9 bases, with 14 bases separating them. Germline V gives CDR1 SEHNR, CDR2 FQNEAQ (reference sequence). This CDR3 spans 14 amino acids. The CDR3 DNA follows: TGTGCCAGCAGCCCCGGGGTTGGGGGTTCACCCCTCCACTTT. Translated, it gives CASSPGVGGSPLHF.

The chain couples TRBV3-1 to TRBJ2-1, with D perhaps matching TRBD1 (6 bases). Gene TRBJ2-5 matches the end of the DNA better, so the J call may be wrong. CDR1 LGHDT and CDR2 YNNKEL come from the germline V gene (reference sequence). The CDR3 runs 18 residues. The CDR3: CASSQGVGGARSFETQYF. CDR3 DNA sequence: TGTGCCAGCAGCCAAGGTGTAGGGGGAGCTCGGTCTTTCGAGACCCAGTACTTC.

This clonotype was recorded many times. A read error may account for a junction end that differs from germline. The chain has TRBV28 and TRBJ2-1; a weak D match, TRBD1 (6 bases). Per germline, CDR1 MDHEN and CDR2 SYDVKM. The CDR3 covers 15 residues. CDR3 DNA sequence: TGTGCCAGCAGTCCCTACAGGGTGTCCTTCAATGAGCAGTTCTTC. Its protein product is CASSPYRVSFNEQFF.